The 5 T cell receptor beta chains below come from one sample, sequenced in a study of regulatory T cells in long-lasting Graves disease. The time point denotes: newly diagnosed GD, antithyroid drugs for less than 3 months. Extracted RNA from PBMCs served as the source of the TCR library. Sequencing libraries for TCR beta were prepared with iRepertoire HTBI primers and Arm-PCR of CDR3 regions. MiXCR, applied by TCRdb to the multiplex PCR reads, yields one record per CDR3 protein. In the table there are 550,000 to 600,000 distinct CDR3 sequences, approximately 16% of which are singletons. The sample was also linked to a second study, of T cells in Graves' hyperthyroidism and ophthalmopathy.

The starting material was peripheral blood mononuclear cells (PBMCs), obtained at new diagnosis, from a patient treated with antithyroid drugs. The receptors stem from a young man with Graves disease.

Remarks on this clonotype: Germline and junction disagree at one end, which may indicate a read error. J is TRBJ2-1 and V is TRBV5-1, with 14 bases that match TRBD2. The CDR3 extends over 16 amino acids. Per germline, CDR1 SGHRS and CDR2 YFSETQ. The CDR3 nucleotides read TGTGCCAGCAGCCAAGGACTAGCGGGAGGAACCAATGAGCAGTTCTTC. This codes for CASSQGLAGGTNEQFF.

For this clonotype: The junction and the germline gene differ at one end; a read error may be behind it. This rearrangement joins TRBV7-2 to TRBJ1-2; a possible D gene is TRBD1 (5 bases). Germline CDR1 and CDR2: SGHTA and FQGNSA. The CDR3 length is 16 residues. The CDR3: CASSLAYVGGTYGYTF. For the CDR3, the DNA is TGTGCCAGCAGCCTAGCCTATGTTGGGGGGACCTATGGCTACACCTTC.

This clonotype was recorded a few times. This chain connects TRBV27 to TRBJ2-1, with D tentatively TRBD2 (6 bases). The CDR3 is 16 residues long. The V and J ends lost 3 bases and 2 bases respectively, with 14 bases between them. Germline V CDR1 and CDR2: MNHEY, SMNVEV (reference sequence). The CDR3 protein is CASSLLSSAPYNEQFF. CDR3 sequence (DNA): TGTGCCAGCAGTTTGTTATCTAGCGCACCCTACAATGAGCAGTTCTTC.

In its sample, this clonotype was seen a few times. The V gene is TRBV11-2, the J gene TRBJ2-2; D uncertain. The germline V gene has CDR1 SGHAT and CDR2 FQNNGV. V was clipped by 3 bases and J by 5 bases, with 7 bases between them. CDR3 length: 13 amino acids. CDR3 sequence reads: CASSLRLTGELFF. CDR3 coding DNA: TGTGCCAGCAGCTTGCGCCTAACCGGGGAGCTGTTTTTT.

This clonotype appeared many times. This chain connects TRBV11-2 to TRBJ2-2, with D uncertain. The CDR3 covers 18 residues. CDR1 and CDR2 (germline): SGHAT, FQNNGV. Trimming took off 1 base at V and 0 bases at J, with 15 bases between the two ends. CDR3 nucleotide sequence: TGTGCCAGCAGCTTAGGGACCTTATTCCGCCCGAACACCGGGGAGCTGTTTTTT. Encoded protein: CASSLGTLFRPNTGELFF.